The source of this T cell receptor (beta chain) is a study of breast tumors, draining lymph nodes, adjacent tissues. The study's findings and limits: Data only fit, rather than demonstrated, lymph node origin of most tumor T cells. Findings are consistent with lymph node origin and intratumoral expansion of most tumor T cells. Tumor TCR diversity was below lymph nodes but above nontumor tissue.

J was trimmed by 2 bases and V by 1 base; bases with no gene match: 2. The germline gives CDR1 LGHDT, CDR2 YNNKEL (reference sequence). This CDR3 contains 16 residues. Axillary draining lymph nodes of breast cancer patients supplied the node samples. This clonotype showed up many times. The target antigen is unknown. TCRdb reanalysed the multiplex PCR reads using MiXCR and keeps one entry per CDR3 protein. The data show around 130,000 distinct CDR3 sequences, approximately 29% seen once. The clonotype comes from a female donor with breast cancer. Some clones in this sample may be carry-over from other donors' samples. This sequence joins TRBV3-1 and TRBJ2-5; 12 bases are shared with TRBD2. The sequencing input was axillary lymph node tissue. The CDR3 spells CASSQVLAGGQETQYF. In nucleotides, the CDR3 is TGTGCCAGCAGCCAAGTACTAGCGGGGGGACAAGAGACCCAGTACTTC.